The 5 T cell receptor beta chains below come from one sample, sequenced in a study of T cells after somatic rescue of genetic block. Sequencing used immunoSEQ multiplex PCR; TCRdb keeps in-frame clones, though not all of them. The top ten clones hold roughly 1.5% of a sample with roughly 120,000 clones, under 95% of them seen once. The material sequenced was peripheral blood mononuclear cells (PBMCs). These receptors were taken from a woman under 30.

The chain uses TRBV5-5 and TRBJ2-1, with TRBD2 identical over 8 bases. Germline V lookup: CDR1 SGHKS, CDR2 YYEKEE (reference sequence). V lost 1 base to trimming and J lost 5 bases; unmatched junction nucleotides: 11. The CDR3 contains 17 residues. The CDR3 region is CASSLFPTSGTNNEQFF. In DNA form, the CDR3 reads TGTGCCAGCAGCTTGTTTCCCACTAGCGGCACTAACAATGAGCAGTTCTTC.

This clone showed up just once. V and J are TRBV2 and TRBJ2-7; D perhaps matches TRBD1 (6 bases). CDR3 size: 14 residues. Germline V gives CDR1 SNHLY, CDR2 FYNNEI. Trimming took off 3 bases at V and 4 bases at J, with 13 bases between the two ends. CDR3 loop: CASSDLGGFYEQYF. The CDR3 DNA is TGTGCCAGCAGTGATCTTGGGGGCTTTTACGAGCAGTACTTC.

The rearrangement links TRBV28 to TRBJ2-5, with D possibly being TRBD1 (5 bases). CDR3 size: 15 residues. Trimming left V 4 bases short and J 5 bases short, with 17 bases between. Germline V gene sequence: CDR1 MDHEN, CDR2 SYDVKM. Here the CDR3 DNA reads TGTGCCAGCAGTTGGCCACAGGCTCATAGGGAGACCCAGTACTTC. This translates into CASSWPQAHRETQYF.

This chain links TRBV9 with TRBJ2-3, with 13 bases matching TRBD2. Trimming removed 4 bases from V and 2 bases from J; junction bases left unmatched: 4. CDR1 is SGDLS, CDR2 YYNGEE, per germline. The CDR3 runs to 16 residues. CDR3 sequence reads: CASSPGLAGITDTQYF. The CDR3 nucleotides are TGTGCCAGCAGCCCGGGACTAGCGGGGATCACAGATACGCAGTATTTT.

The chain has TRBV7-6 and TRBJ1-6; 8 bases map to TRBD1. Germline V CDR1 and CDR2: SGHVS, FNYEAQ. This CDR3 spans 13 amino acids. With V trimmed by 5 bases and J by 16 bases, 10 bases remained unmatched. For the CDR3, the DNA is TGTGCCAGCAGCCCAGAATTGACAGGGGTACTCCACTTT. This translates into CASSPELTGVLHF.